The rows below give T cell receptor beta chains drawn from one sample of a study of beta chain features in type 1 diabetes. Sequencing used immunoSEQ multiplex PCR; TCRdb keeps in-frame clones, though not all of them. The repertoire includes about 270,000 clones, approximately 14% of them detected once, and 0.017% sits in the top ten. Material for sequencing was naive CD4+ T cells from blood. The receptors come from a young man with type 1 diabetes. Each CDR3 is given with its conserved first and last residue. The D gene is left open where the match is weak. Clone size, where shown, is once, few, many, or a class for clones that have expanded.

. | TRBJ1-4 | TRBD1 | TRBV7-9 | TGTGCCAGCAGCTCGAAGACAGGGCTAGGGGAAAAACTGTTTTTT | CASSSKTGLGEKLFF
few | TRBJ1-3 | . | TRBV2 | TGTGCCAGCGCTGAGGTCCTGGCTGCTGGAAACACCATATATTTT | CASAEVLAAGNTIYF
few | TRBJ2-1 | TRBD2 | TRBV29-1 | TGCAGCGTTGCCCCGGGACTAGGCTTTATTGAGCAGTTCTTC | CSVAPGLGFIEQFF
. | TRBJ2-1 | TRBD2 | TRBV2 | TGTGCCAGCAGTGAGGGCGGGAGCCGCGCTGAGCAGTTCTTC | CASSEGGSRAEQFF
. | TRBJ2-7 | TRBD1 | TRBV7-9 | TGTGCCAGCAGCCGTGGACCACGGGACAGGGAATGGGAGCAGTACTTC | CASSRGPRDREWEQYF
. | TRBJ2-5 | . | TRBV5-5 | TGTGCCAGCAGCTTGAATAAAGAGACCCAGTACTTC | CASSLNKETQYF
. | TRBJ1-1 | TRBD1 | TRBV18 | TGTGCCAGCTCACCGCCGGGACAGATGAACACTGAAGCTTTCTTT | CASSPPGQMNTEAFF
. | TRBJ2-6 | . | TRBV25-1 | TGTGCCAGCAGTGATACAGGGTGGGGGGCCAACGTCCTGACTTTC | CASSDTGWGANVLTF
few | TRBJ2-3 | TRBD2 | TRBV20-1 | TGCAAGGGACTAGACGCAGATACGCAGTATTTT | CKGLDADTQYF
. | TRBJ1-2 | . | TRBV6-5 | TGTGCCAGCAGTGCCACAGGGACCTATGGCTACACCTTC | CASSATGTYGYTF
. | TRBJ2-1 | TRBD2 | TRBV28 | TGTGCCAGCAGTCTCCCTAGCGGGACGAATGAGCAGTTCTTC | CASSLPSGTNEQFF
few | TRBJ2-1 | . | TRBV9 | TGTGCCAGCAGCGTAGGACTAGTTTATTCCTACAATGAGCAGTTCTTC | CASSVGLVYSYNEQFF
. | TRBJ2-1 | TRBD2 | TRBV6-4 | TGTGCCAGCAGTTCTGGACTAGCGGGAGTCAATGAGCAGTTCTTC | CASSSGLAGVNEQFF
few | TRBJ2-1 | . | TRBV5-6 | TGTGCCAGCAGCTGGAGGAATGAGCAGTTCTTC | CASSWRNEQFF
few | TRBJ2-1 | . | TRBV25-1 | TGTGCCAGCAGGGACCTTAGTAGCGAGACCTACAATGAGCAGTTCTTC | CASRDLSSETYNEQFF
. | TRBJ2-7 | . | TRBV19 | TGTGCCAGTAGTCCCCGGGGAGGGGGCGAGCAGTACTTC | CASSPRGGGEQYF
few | TRBJ2-5 | TRBD2 | TRBV29-1 | TGCAGCGTTGCTGGCGGGAGGGCCGGAGAGACCCAGTACTTC | CSVAGGRAGETQYF
. | TRBJ2-7 | . | TRBV28 | TGTGCCAGCAGCAATGCCGGTAGTCTGAACGAGCAGTACTTC | CASSNAGSLNEQYF
few | TRBJ2-2 | TRBD2 | TRBV19 | TGTGCCAGTACGGGGGGAGCGAACACCGGGGAGCTGTTTTTT | CASTGGANTGELFF
few | TRBJ2-7 | TRBD1 | TRBV25-1 | TGTGCCAGCAGTGAATCCCGCAGGGGGCCTGGCGAGCAGTACTTC | CASSESRRGPGEQYF
few | TRBJ2-1 | . | TRBV5-1 | TGCGCCAGCAAGGTCGGGTCCTACAATGAGCAGTTCTTC | CASKVGSYNEQFF
few | TRBJ2-5 | TRBD1 | TRBV14 | TGTGCCAGCAGCCAAGAATTCGGGACAGGGTTTTCGACCCAGTACTTC | CASSQEFGTGFSTQYF
. | TRBJ1-2 | . | TRBV18 | TGTGCCAGCTCACCGCCACAGGGTCTTAACTATGGCTACACCTTC | CASSPPQGLNYGYTF
few | TRBJ2-7 | . | TRBV5-4 | TGTGCCAGCAGCTTGGACCAGGGGAGCTCCTACGAGCAGTACTTC | CASSLDQGSSYEQYF
. | TRBJ2-7 | . | TRBV9 | TGTGCCAGCAGCCCCCATGAGCGGGCCTCCTACGAGCAGTACTTC | CASSPHERASYEQYF
few | TRBJ2-1 | TRBD2 | TRBV19 | TGTGCCAGTAGAAGCGGGAAGAGCTCCTACAATGAGCAGTTCTTC | CASRSGKSSYNEQFF
. | TRBJ2-1 | . | TRBV28 | TGTGCCAGCAGTTTAGGGGACACCACCGCGTACAATGAGCAGTTCTTC | CASSLGDTTAYNEQFF
few | TRBJ1-1 | . | TRBV21-1 | TGTGCCAGCAGCAAAGGAATAGTGGGAGGCACTGAAGCTTTCTTT | CASSKGIVGGTEAFF
few | TRBJ2-7 | TRBD2 | TRBV28 | TGTGCCCTAGGGGGGACTAGCGGGAGTTCGGGCGAGCAGTACTTC | CALGGTSGSSGEQYF
few | TRBJ1-1 | TRBD1 | TRBV27 | TGTGCCAGCAGTTTAAAGAACCCGGGACAGGGGCGGAACACTGAAGCTTTCTTT | CASSLKNPGQGRNTEAFF
. | TRBJ2-7 | TRBD1 | TRBV5-4 | TGTGCCAGCAGCGTGGACAGGGGACGTCTCGAGCAGTACTTC | CASSVDRGRLEQYF
few | TRBJ2-3 | TRBD1 | TRBV5-1 | TGCGCCAGCAGCTCGGGACAGGGGGCCACAGATACGCAGTATTTT | CASSSGQGATDTQYF
. | TRBJ2-3 | TRBD2 | TRBV28 | TGTGCCAGCAGCCCCCCGGCGGGAGGAGGGCCAGATACGCAGTATTTT | CASSPPAGGGPDTQYF
. | TRBJ2-5 | . | TRBV4-3 | TGCGCCAGCAGCCAAGGACTTCAAGAGACCCAGTACTTC | CASSQGLQETQYF
. | TRBJ1-2 | . | TRBV28 | TGTGCCAGCAGTTTTCGTCCGGGGAGGAACTATGGCTACACCTTC | CASSFRPGRNYGYTF
. | TRBJ2-3 | TRBD1 | TRBV6-1 | TGTGCCGGTCGGGACAGGGGGCAAAAAGATACGCAGTATTTT | CAGRDRGQKDTQYF
few | TRBJ2-1 | . | TRBV7-3 | TGTGCCAGCAGCTCGCCGTCGACTGACAATGAGCAGTTCTTC | CASSSPSTDNEQFF
. | TRBJ2-5 | . | TRBV18 | TGTGCCAGCTCACCTGTCTGGCGGCAAGAGACCCAGTACTTC | CASSPVWRQETQYF
few | TRBJ2-1 | TRBD1 | TRBV15 | TGTGCCACCAGCAGAGAGCCACAGGGGTACAATGAGCAGTTCTTC | CATSREPQGYNEQFF
. | TRBJ1-1 | TRBD1 | TRBV6-1 | TGTGCCAGCACAGGGGGCTTAGACACTGAAGCTTTCTTT | CASTGGLDTEAFF
. | TRBJ2-2 | TRBD1 | TRBV9 | TGTGCCAGCAGCGGAGGGACAGGCTCGGCCGGGGAGCAGTTTTTT | CASSGGTGSAGEQFF
few | TRBJ2-3 | TRBD1 | TRBV28 | TGTGCCAGCAGGCCAGGGGGAACAGATACGCAGTATTTT | CASRPGGTDTQYF
. | TRBJ1-2 | TRBD1 | TRBV30 | TGTGCCTGGAGTCGGGGACAGGCCTATGGCTACACCTTC | CAWSRGQAYGYTF
. | TRBJ2-1 | TRBD2 | TRBV2 | TGTGCCAGCACCGCTAGCGGGATCCGGAATGAGCAGTTCTTC | CASTASGIRNEQFF
. | TRBJ2-5 | TRBD1 | TRBV30 | TGTGCCTGGAGGGAGATGGGACAGCCAAGGGAGACCCAGTACTTC | CAWREMGQPRETQYF
few | TRBJ1-1 | . | TRBV7-6 | TGTGCCAGCAGTTCCAGGGTTAGCACTGAAGCTTTCTTT | CASSSRVSTEAFF
. | TRBJ2-5 | TRBD1 | TRBV6-6 | TGTGCCAGCAGTTTATTGGGACAGGGGGCAGGAGAGACCCAGTACTTC | CASSLLGQGAGETQYF
. | TRBJ2-2 | . | TRBV5-1 | TGCGCCAGCAGCTTGATGACCGGGACACTGAACACCGGGGAGCTGTTTTTT | CASSLMTGTLNTGELFF
few | TRBJ2-1 | . | TRBV5-1 | TGCGCCAGCAGCTTGGGGAGGGTTTACAATGAGCAGTTCTTC | CASSLGRVYNEQFF
. | TRBJ2-7 | . | TRBV18 | TGTGCCAGCCCAACAACCCCAACAGGTTGGGAGCAGTACTTC | CASPTTPTGWEQYF
few | TRBJ2-5 | TRBD1 | TRBV28 | TGTGCCAGCAGTTCCCCGGGACAGGGTGGGGTGAAGACCCAGTACTTC | CASSSPGQGGVKTQYF
few | TRBJ2-6 | TRBD2 | TRBV11-2 | TGTGCCAGCAGCAGGAGGACTAGCGGAACAGTGGCTGGGGCCAACGTCCTGACTTTC | CASSRRTSGTVAGANVLTF
few | TRBJ1-4 | TRBD1 | TRBV18 | TGTGCCAGCTCACCAGACAGGGAGGAAAAACTGTTTTTT | CASSPDREEKLFF
few | TRBJ2-1 | . | TRBV4-3 | TGCGCCAGCAGCCGCGATGTCGGTCGCTCCTACAATGAGCAGTTCTTC | CASSRDVGRSYNEQFF